Given below is one TCR beta chain in context. Germline assignment: CDR1 WNHNN and CDR2 SYGVQD (reference sequence). The CDR3 contains 15 residues. J gave up 4 bases and V 3 bases, and 7 bases lay outside the gene matches. This specimen comes from a study of technical replicates of blood from a handful of donors. Method: immunoSEQ multiplex PCR; TCRdb's copy keeps in-frame clones and lacks some. Here the sample spans fewer than 100,000 clones, about 93% being singletons. The source material was T cells isolated from PBMCs. This chain links TRBV10-1 with TRBJ2-7; 9 positions agree with TRBD2. The source is a human donor in good health. The CDR3 loop reads CASSDLVAGVYEQYF. The CDR3 DNA follows: TGCGCCAGCAGTGATCTGGTAGCGGGAGTTTACGAGCAGTACTTC.